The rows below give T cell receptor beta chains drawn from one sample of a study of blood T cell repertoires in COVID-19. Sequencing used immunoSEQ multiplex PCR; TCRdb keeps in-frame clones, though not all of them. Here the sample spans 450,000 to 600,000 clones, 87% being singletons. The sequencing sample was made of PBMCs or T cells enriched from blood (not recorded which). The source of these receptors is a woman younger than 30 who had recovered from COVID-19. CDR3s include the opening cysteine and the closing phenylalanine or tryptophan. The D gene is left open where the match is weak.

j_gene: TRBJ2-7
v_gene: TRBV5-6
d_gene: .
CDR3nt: TGTGCCAGCAGCTTGTTGGAGGTCTACGAGCAGTACTTC
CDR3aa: CASSLLEVYEQYF

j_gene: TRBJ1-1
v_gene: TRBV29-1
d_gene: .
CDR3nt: TGCAGCGTTGAAGCACGGGGACATACGAACACTGAAGCTTTCTTT
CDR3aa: CSVEARGHTNTEAFF

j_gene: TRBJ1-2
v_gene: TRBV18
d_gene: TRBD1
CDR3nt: TGTGCCAGCTCACAGGGACAGCTCTATGGCTACACCTTC
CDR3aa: CASSQGQLYGYTF

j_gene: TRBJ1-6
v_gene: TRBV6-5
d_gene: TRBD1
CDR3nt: TGTGCCAGCAGTACCCGGGACAGAAATAATTCACCCCTCCACTTT
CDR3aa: CASSTRDRNNSPLHF

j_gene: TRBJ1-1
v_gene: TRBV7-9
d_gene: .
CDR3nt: TGTGCCAGCAGCTTAGCCACACCGAACACTGAAGCTTTCTTT
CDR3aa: CASSLATPNTEAFF

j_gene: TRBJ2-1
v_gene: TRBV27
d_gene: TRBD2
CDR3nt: TGTGCCAGCAGCAGGCGGCGGGGGGCTGTGAGCTCCTACAATGAGCAGTTCTTC
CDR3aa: CASSRRRGAVSSYNEQFF

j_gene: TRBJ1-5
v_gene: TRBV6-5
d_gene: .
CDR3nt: TGTGCCAGCAGGCCTCCGGACAGCTACAATCAGCCCCAGCATTTT
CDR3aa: CASRPPDSYNQPQHF

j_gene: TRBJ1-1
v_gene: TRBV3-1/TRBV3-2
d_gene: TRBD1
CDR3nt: TGTGCCAGCAGCGGCCGGGACAGGGGTACTGAAGCTTTCTTT
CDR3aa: CASSGRDRGTEAFF

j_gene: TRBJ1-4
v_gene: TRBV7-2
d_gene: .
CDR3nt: TGTGCCAGCAGCCCCCTTGATCAGTGGGAAAAACTGTTTTTT
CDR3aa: CASSPLDQWEKLFF

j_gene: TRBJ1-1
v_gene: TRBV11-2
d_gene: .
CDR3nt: TGTGCCAGCAGCCTACTGAGGGGAGGCACTGAAGCTTTCTTT
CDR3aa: CASSLLRGGTEAFF

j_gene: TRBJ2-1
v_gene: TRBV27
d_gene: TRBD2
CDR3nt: TGTGCCAGCAAGCCTAGCGGGACTAATGAGCAGTTCTTC
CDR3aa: CASKPSGTNEQFF

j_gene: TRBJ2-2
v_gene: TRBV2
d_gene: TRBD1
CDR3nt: TGTGCCAGCAAGGGGACAGGTAAAACGAACACCGGGGAGCTGTTTTTT
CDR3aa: CASKGTGKTNTGELFF